There are many counts of the clone carrying this T cell receptor (beta chain). This sample stems from a study of CD8+CD57+ T cells in acquired aplastic anemia. The use of genomic DNA as template underpinned the TCR beta VDJ and CDR3 profiling. Each CDR3 protein gets one entry after TCRdb re-called the reads with MiXCR. The sample records approximately 81,000 distinct CDR3 sequences, roughly half being singletons. The CDR3 is made up of 16 amino acids. Trimming left V 3 bases short and J 10 bases short, with 24 bases between. The germline gives CDR1 SGDLS, CDR2 YYNGEE. The rearrangement uses TRBV9 and TRBJ2-3; TRBD1 is a possible D gene (6 bases). The TCR was taken from a human donor in good health, serving as a control. Sequences were obtained from sorted CD4+, CD8+, or CD8+CD57+ T cells (not recorded which) from PBMCs. DNA for the CDR3: TGTGCCAGCAGCGGCTGGGGACAAGGCGTGATCAGAGCGCAGTATTTT. Translating it yields CASSGWGQGVIRAQYF.